This T cell receptor beta chain originates from a study of OX40 agonist ivuxolimab in advanced cancers. Study overall: Dose-escalation patients were diagnosed with hepatocellular carcinoma, melanoma, renal cell cancer or head and neck cancer. Findings of the study overall: Some patients without response likewise showed low normalized clonal expansion. In general, CD8+ T cells held more expanded clones than CD4+ did, on average.

In the case of this clone: The antigen is not known.

CDR1 is WNHNN, CDR2 SYGVQD, per germline (reference sequence). The V gene lost 8 bases and the J gene lost 2 bases, with 9 bases spanning the gap. The CDR3 spans 12 residues. This table comes from immunoSEQ multiplex PCR, and its TCRdb copy is limited to in-frame clones, with some not included. The sample lists about 55,000 clones; over 70% were seen once. This chain connects TRBV10-1 to TRBJ2-5; D gene unclear. This TCR was recovered from an adult with an advanced solid tumor such as melanoma, head and neck, liver or kidney cancer. This specimen consisted of CD4+ or CD8+ T cells sorted from blood, obtained in a trial of the OX40 agonist ivuxolimab. CDR3 sequence reads: CASSEGQETQYF. The CDR3 DNA reads as TGCGCCAGCTCTGAAGGGCAAGAGACCCAGTACTTC.